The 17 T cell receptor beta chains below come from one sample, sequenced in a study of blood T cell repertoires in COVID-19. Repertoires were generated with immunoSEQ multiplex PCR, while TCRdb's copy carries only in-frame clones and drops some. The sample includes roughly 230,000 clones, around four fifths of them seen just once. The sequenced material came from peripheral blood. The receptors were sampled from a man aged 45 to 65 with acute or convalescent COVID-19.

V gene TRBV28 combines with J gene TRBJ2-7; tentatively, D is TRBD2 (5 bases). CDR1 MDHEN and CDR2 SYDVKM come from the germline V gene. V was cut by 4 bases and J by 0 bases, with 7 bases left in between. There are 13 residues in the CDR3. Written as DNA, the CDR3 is TGTGCCAGCAGTTGGCTAGCCTCCTACGAGCAGTACTTC. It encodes CASSWLASYEQYF. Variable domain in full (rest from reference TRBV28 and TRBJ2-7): DVKVTQSSRYLVKRTGEKVFLECVQDMDHENMFWYRQDPGLGLRLIYFSYDVKMKEKGDIPEGYSVSREKKERFSLILESASTNQTSMYLCASSWLASYEQYFGPGTRLTVT.

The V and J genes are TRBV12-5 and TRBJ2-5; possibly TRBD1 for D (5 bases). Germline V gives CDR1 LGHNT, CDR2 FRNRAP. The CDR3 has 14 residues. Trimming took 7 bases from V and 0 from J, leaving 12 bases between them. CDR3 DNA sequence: TGTGCTAGTGCCGGACACTTGTACCAAGAGACCCAGTACTTC. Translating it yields CASAGHLYQETQYF.

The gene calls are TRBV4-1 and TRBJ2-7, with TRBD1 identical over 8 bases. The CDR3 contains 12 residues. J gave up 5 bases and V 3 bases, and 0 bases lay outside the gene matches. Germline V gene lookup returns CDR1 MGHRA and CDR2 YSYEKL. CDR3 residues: CASSQTGDEQYF. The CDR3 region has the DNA TGCGCCAGCAGCCAGACAGGGGACGAGCAGTACTTC.

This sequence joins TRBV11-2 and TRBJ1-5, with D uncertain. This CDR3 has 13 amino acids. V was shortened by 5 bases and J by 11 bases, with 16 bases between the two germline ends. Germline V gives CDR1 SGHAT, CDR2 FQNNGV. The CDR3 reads CASSPRAGGAQHF. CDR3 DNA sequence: TGTGCCAGCAGCCCCCGTGCAGGCGGGGCCCAGCATTTT.

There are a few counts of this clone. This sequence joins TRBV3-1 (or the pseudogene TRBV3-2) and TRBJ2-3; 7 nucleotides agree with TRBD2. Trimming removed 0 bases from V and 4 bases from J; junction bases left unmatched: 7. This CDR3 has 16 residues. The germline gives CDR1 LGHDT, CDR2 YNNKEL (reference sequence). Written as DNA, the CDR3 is TGTGCCAGCAGCCAAGATCTGTCGGGAGGTTCAGATACGCAGTATTTT. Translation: CASSQDLSGGSDTQYF.

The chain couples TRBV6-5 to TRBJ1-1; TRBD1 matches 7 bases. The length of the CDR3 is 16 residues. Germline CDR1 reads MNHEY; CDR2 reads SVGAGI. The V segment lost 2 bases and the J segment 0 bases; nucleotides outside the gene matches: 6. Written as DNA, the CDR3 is TGTGCCAGCAGTTACAGGGGACAGCGATTGAACACTGAAGCTTTCTTT. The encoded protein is CASSYRGQRLNTEAFF.

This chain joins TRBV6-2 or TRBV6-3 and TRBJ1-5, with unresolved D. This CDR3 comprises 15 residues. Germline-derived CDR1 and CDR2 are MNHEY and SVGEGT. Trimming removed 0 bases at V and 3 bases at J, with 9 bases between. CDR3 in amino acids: CASSYSHGINQPQHF. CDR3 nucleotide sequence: TGTGCCAGCAGTTACTCGCACGGGATCAATCAGCCCCAGCATTTT.

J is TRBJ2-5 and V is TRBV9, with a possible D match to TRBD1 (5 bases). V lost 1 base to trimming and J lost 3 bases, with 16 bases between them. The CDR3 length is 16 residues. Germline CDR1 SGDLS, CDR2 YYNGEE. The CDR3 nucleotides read TGTGCCAGCAGCGTATCGCCCAGGGTGGCAGAAGAGACCCAGTACTTC. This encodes CASSVSPRVAEETQYF.

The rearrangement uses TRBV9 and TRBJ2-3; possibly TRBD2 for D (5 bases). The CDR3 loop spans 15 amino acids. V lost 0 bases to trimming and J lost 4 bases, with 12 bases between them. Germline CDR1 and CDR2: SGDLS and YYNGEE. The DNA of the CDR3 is TGTGCCAGCAGCGTAGCTTCGGGGAGTCCAGATACGCAGTATTTT. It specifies CASSVASGSPDTQYF.

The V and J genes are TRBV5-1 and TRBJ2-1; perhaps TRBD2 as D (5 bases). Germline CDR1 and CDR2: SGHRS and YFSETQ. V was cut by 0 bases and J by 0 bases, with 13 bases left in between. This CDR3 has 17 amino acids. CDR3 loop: CASSLVRSGSSYNEQFF. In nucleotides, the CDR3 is TGCGCCAGCAGCTTGGTTCGCTCTGGGAGCTCCTACAATGAGCAGTTCTTC.

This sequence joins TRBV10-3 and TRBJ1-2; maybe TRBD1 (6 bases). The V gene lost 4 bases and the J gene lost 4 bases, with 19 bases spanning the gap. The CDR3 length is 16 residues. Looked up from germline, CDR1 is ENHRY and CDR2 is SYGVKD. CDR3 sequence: CAISGRDLRDIYGYTF. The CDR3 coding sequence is TGTGCCATCAGTGGCCGGGATCTCAGGGACATCTATGGCTACACCTTC.

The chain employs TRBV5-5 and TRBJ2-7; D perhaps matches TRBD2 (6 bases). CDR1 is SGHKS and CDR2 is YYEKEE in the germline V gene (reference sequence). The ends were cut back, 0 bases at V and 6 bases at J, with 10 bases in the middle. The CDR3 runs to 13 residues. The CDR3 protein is CASSLEWGGEQYF. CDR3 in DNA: TGTGCCAGCAGCTTGGAATGGGGAGGCGAGCAGTACTTC.

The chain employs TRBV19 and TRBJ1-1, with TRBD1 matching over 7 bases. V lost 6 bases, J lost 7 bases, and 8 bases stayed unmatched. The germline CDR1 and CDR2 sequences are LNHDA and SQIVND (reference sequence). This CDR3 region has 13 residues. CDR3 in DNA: TGTGCCAGTAGGGGCCTCCGGGACAGTGAAGCTTTCTTT. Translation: CASRGLRDSEAFF.

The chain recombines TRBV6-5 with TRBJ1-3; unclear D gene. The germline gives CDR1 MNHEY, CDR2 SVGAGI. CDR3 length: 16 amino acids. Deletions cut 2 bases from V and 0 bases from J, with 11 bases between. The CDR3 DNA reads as TGTGCCAGCAGTTACGGGAGGGTGCTCTCTGGAAACACCATATATTTT. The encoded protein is CASSYGRVLSGNTIYF.

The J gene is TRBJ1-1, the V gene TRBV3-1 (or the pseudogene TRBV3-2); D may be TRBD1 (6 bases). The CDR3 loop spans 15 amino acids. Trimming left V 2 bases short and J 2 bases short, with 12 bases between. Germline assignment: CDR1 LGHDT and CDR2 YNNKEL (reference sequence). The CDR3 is CASSQQGTFNTEAFF. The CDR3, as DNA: TGTGCCAGCAGCCAACAGGGGACATTTAACACTGAAGCTTTCTTT.

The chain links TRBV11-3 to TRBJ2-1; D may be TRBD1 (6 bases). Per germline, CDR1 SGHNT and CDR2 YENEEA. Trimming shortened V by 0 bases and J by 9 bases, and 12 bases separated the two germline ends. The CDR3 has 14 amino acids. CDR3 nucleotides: TGTGCCAGCAGCTTAGATTGGGGGCAAGGTGAGCAGTTCTTC. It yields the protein CASSLDWGQGEQFF.

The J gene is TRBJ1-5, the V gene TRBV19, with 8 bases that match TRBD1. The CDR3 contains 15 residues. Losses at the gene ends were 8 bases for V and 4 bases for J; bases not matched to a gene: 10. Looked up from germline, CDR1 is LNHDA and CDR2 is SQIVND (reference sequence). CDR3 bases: TGTGCCAGTGCTGACAGGGGCTTCGGGAATCAGCCCCAGCATTTT. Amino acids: CASADRGFGNQPQHF.